Detailed here is one T cell receptor beta chain. The sample originates from a study of long-term antiretroviral therapy in people with HIV. The immunoSEQ assay was v3.0, run at survey level. Sequenced by immunoSEQ multiplex PCR; TCRdb stores in-frame clones only, minus some. Of 15,000 to 20,000 clones in the sample, approximately 78% are singletons; the top ten hold roughly 18%. This CDR3 spans 15 amino acids. The V and J ends lost 4 bases and 3 bases, in that order; junction bases with no gene match: 7. Looked up from germline, CDR1 is MNHNY and CDR2 is SVGAGI (reference sequence). This specimen was unsorted PBMCs, taken 0.6 years after starting antiretroviral therapy. This chain connects TRBV6-6 to TRBJ1-2, with TRBD1 matching 8 bases. This TCR was recovered from a woman under 30 with HIV. The CDR3 region has the DNA TGTGCCAGCAGTTCGCCGGGACAGGTCGACTATGGCTACACCTTC. This encodes CASSSPGQVDYGYTF.